This T cell receptor beta chain was identified in a study of T cell changes during pregnancy in multiple sclerosis. Measured with immunoSEQ multiplex PCR; TCRdb has only the in-frame clones, and not every one. The sample carries more than 55,000 clones, about 95% recorded once. Germline loops: CDR1 SGHTA, CDR2 FQGNSA. The CDR3 spans 14 residues. The trim removed 4 bases at V and 2 bases at J, leaving 5 bases unmatched. The sample was CD8+ T cells from peripheral blood mononuclear cells, taken after pregnancy. V is TRBV7-2 and J is TRBJ2-7; 7 bases line up with TRBD1. The origin of this receptor is a female donor with multiple sclerosis, enrolled in a pregnancy study. The CDR3 here is CASSSRDSPYEQYF. CDR3 nucleotide sequence: TGTGCCAGCAGCTCCCGGGACAGTCCCTACGAGCAGTACTTC.